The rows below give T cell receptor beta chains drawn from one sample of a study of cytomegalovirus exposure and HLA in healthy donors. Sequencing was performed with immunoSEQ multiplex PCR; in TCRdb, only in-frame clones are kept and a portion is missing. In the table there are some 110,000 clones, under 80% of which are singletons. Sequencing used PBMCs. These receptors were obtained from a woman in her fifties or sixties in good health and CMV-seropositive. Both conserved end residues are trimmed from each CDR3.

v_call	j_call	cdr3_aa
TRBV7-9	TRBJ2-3	SSSSLTDTQY
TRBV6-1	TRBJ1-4	ASRILPEQNEKLF